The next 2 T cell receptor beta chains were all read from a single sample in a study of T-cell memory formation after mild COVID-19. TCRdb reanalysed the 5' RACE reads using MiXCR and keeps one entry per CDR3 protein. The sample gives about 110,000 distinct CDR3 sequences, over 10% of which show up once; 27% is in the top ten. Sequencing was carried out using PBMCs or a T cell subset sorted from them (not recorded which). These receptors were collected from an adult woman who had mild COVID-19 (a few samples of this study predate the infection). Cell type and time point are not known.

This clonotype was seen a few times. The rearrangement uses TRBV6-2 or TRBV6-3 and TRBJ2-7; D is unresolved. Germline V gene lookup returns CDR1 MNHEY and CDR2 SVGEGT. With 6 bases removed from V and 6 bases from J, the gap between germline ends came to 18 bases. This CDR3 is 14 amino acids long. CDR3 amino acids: CASSFRVGSSEQYF. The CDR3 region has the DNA TGTGCCAGCAGCTTCCGAGTGGGCTCGTCCGAGCAGTACTTC.

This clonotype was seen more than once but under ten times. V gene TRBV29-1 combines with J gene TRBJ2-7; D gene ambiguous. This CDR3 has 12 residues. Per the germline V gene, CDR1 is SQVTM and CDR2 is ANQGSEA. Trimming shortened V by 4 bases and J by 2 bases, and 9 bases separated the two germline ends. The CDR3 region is CSVVEGAYEQYF. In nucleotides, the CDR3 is TGCAGCGTTGTCGAAGGTGCCTACGAGCAGTACTTC.